This T cell receptor beta chain was identified during a study of OX40 agonist ivuxolimab in advanced cancers. Notes on the research overall: Ivuxolimab, which targeted the costimulatory receptor OX40 (CD134), was an agonistic, fully human IgG2 monoclonal antibody. In the dose-escalation cohort, 70% to 90% of patients were male, and the mean age was around 60 years with a range of roughly 23 to 79. Of the roughly 51 patients in dose escalation, approximately 20 had hepatocellular carcinoma, some 15 had melanoma, 9 had renal cell carcinoma and 9 had head and neck cancer. Prior anti-PD-1, anti-PD-L1 or anti-CTLA-4 therapy was permitted, and 40% of dose-escalation patients had received checkpoint inhibitors. Peripheral TCRbeta sequencing was intended to test whether TCR sequence diversity was altered and clonal T-cell expansion was caused by ivuxolimab. The paper covers the monotherapy dose-escalation part of the phase I ivuxolimab trial, which included N of about 50 patients. Intravenous ivuxolimab was administered to patients every 2 weeks at six dose levels: 0.01, 0.1, 0.3, 1.5, 3 and 10 mg/kg. Partial responses occurred in three dose-escalation patients: two with cutaneous melanoma and one with hepatocellular carcinoma.

About this clone itself: Its target antigen remains unknown. Base-call qualities are not available, and no considerably larger clone is one nucleotide away.

Genomic DNA was extracted from sorted cells for sequencing of the TCRbeta CDR3 region. The immunoSEQ Assay was used for sequencing of TCRbeta CDR3 regions. TCRdb took this table from immuneACCESS and kept in-frame rearrangements with V and J called. Such tables lack part of the clones; where checked against another copy, unresolved V genes explain under half of the gap, and the rest is unexplained. The sample table records 73,000 or so clones; 80% to 95% of these occur just once. Clones ranked in the top ten supply less than 0.55% of the sample. Study-wide conclusions, independent of this receptor: In partial responders in the 0.1-3.0 mg/kg groups, normalized peripheral clonal expansion was found to be among the lowest, especially among CD8+ T cells. The antigen specificity of the clonally expanded peripheral T cells was not determined. Low levels of normalized T-cell clonal expansion were also seen in some nonresponding patients. After ivuxolimab, expanded clones were on average more numerous among CD8+ T cells than among CD4+ T cells. At doses of 0.1 to 3.0 mg/kg, clonal expansion of both CD4+ and CD8+ blood T cells was observed from baseline to week 6.

V and J are trimmed by 6 bases and 3 bases, and the gene matches miss 5 bases of the junction. From the cysteine through the phenylalanine, the CDR3 covers 15 amino acids. Just the 45-base CDR3 DNA is kept, in frame starting at base 1. CDR1 SNHLY and CDR2 FYNNEI were looked up in the germline V gene. Patients with autoimmune disease history or receiving systemic immunosuppression were excluded from the trial. Peripheral blood for TCR sequencing was collected from all dose cohorts at baseline, on cycle 4 day 1, and on cycle 7 day 1. The samples were drawn from a first-in-human, open-label, multicenter phase I dose-escalation trial of ivuxolimab. Adults with locally advanced or metastatic head and neck squamous cell, hepatocellular, melanoma or renal cell carcinoma were enrolled in the trial. Before TCR sequencing, CD4+ T cells and CD8+ T cells from peripheral blood were sorted into separate populations.

The chain joins TRBV2 to TRBJ1-4, with 9 central nucleotides matching TRBD1. This receptor was taken from an adult with an advanced solid tumor such as melanoma, head and neck, liver or kidney cancer. The sample here was CD4+ or CD8+ T cells sorted from blood, taken in a trial of the OX40 agonist ivuxolimab. Here is the DNA: TGTGCCAGCAGAGCAGGGACAGGGTCTAATGAAAAACTGTTTTTT. This codes for CASRAGTGSNEKLFF.